The present entry profiles one T cell receptor (beta chain) with its context. Germline assignment: CDR1 SGHAT and CDR2 FQNNGV. Trimming removed 0 bases at V and 7 bases at J, with 12 bases between. This CDR3 has 15 residues. Blood collection times were about day -28 and days 30, 100, 180 posttransplant. This specimen comes from a study of T cell clonotyping in hematopoietic cell transplantation. Some clones are missing from TCRdb's copy, which holds only in-frame ones; the method was immunoSEQ multiplex PCR. The sample holds about 14,000 clones; around 84% are singletons and the top ten take 9.5% to 15%.

Source: PBMCs, taken 100 days after allogeneic stem cell transplant. This receptor was taken from a male patient aged 45-60 years who had an allogeneic stem cell transplant from an unrelated donor, so T cells may come from the graft donor. Some clones in this sample may be carry-over from other donors' samples. The rearrangement links TRBV11-2 to TRBJ2-2; D gene uncertain. The CDR3 DNA sequence: TGTGCCAGCAGCTTAGACGGGCCGTCGTACGGGGAGCTGTTTTTT. Its protein product is CASSLDGPSYGELFF.